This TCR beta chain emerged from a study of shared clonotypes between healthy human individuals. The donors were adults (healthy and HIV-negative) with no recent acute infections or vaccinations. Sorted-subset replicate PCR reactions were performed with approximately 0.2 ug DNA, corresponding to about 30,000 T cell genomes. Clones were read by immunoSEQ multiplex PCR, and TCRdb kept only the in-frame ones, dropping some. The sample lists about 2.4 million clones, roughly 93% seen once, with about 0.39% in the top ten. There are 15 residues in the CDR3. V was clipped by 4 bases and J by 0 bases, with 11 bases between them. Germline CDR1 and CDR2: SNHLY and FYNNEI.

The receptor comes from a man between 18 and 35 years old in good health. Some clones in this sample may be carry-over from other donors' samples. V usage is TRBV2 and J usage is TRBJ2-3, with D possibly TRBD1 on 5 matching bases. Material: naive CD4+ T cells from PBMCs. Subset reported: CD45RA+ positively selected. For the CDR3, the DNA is TGTGCCAGCAGTGTAGACAGATACAGCACAGATACGCAGTATTTT. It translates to CASSVDRYSTDTQYF.